This note documents a single T cell receptor (beta chain) sequence. Its antigen is not identified. CDR3 length equals 16 residues. Trimming pared 0 bases from V and 2 bases from J, leaving 14 bases between. Germline assignment: CDR1 SGDLS and CDR2 YYNGEE. Only CD45RO-negative cells positively selected for CCR7 counted as naive CD8 cells, so terminally differentiated effector memory CD45RA+ cells were excluded. The sample comes from a study of shared clonotypes between healthy human individuals. Study background: Donors consisted of a couple of women and three men between 18 and 49.

The protocol was immunoSEQ multiplex PCR, while the TCRdb copy is restricted to in-frame clones and leaves out a portion. This table holds around 600,000 clones, roughly 98% found once. The study, taken as a whole, reports: It was the non-shared clonotypes that had lower generation probabilities than clonotypes shared by all four donors. The study generally estimated greater richness for naive than memory subsets. Donor clonotype sharing was expected to depend on sequencing depth.

The source material was naive CD8+ T cells sorted from blood. The chain is built from TRBV9 and TRBJ2-5; D gene unclear. The receptor was derived from a man in his thirties or forties in good health. CDR3 sequence: CASSVGAATDQETQYF. CDR3 nucleotide sequence: TGTGCCAGCAGCGTAGGGGCAGCGACCGATCAAGAGACCCAGTACTTC.